The 23 T cell receptor beta chains listed next were all sequenced from one sample in a study of shared clonotypes between healthy human individuals. The protocol was immunoSEQ multiplex PCR, while the TCRdb copy is restricted to in-frame clones and leaves out a portion. The sample has approximately 700,000 clones; more than 70% are singletons. The specimen was memory CD4+ T cells sorted from blood. Subset reported: CD45RA-negative fraction. These receptors originate from a woman in her twenties or thirties in good health.

The V and J genes are TRBV2 and TRBJ2-1, with TRBD2 matching over 9 bases. The CDR3 loop spans 14 amino acids. The germline CDR1 and CDR2 sequences are SNHLY and FYNNEI. V lost 8 bases and J lost 6; bases outside the gene matches: 8. The CDR3: CASGRLAAANEQFF. The CDR3 DNA sequence: TGTGCCAGCGGTAGACTAGCGGCCGCCAATGAGCAGTTCTTC.

There are a few counts of this clone. The chain joins TRBV19 to TRBJ2-1, with TRBD2 identical over 16 bases. This CDR3 has 17 residues. Trimming removed 6 bases from V and 5 bases from J; junction bases left unmatched: 7. The V gene's germline CDR1 is LNHDA and CDR2 SQIVND (reference sequence). In DNA form, the CDR3 reads TGTGCCAGTAGACCGGGACTAGCGGGAGGGCCAAACAATGAGCAGTTCTTC. The encoded protein is CASRPGLAGGPNNEQFF.

The sample holds many counts of this clone. The CDR3: CASSLRGGGTTEAFF. CDR3 DNA sequence: TGTGCCAGCAGCCTCCGGGGGGGAGGCACCACTGAAGCTTTCTTT. The rearrangement uses TRBV6-5 and TRBJ1-1, with TRBD1 as a possible D gene (5 bases). Germline V CDR1 and CDR2: MNHEY, SVGAGI. Trimming removed 6 bases at V and 4 bases at J, with 18 bases between. The CDR3 sequence is 15 residues long.

The V and J genes are TRBV19 and TRBJ1-4; no reliable D call. V dropped 7 bases and J dropped 0 bases, with 15 bases sitting between them. The CDR3 length is 16 residues. Germline V gene lookup returns CDR1 LNHDA and CDR2 SQIVND (reference sequence). CDR3 sequence (DNA): TGTGCCAGTATGAGGAGGGCTCGGGCAACTAATGAAAAACTGTTTTTT. Amino acids: CASMRRARATNEKLFF.

The J gene is TRBJ1-4, the V gene TRBV19; no clear D. CDR1 and CDR2 from the germline V gene are LNHDA and SQIVND (reference sequence). The CDR3 sequence is 12 residues long. Trimming pared 3 bases from V and 4 bases from J, leaving 3 bases between. The DNA for the CDR3 is TGTGCCAGTAGTATCAATAATGAAAAACTGTTTTTT. Translating it yields CASSINNEKLFF. Full variable domain (missing parts from reference TRBV19 and TRBJ1-4): DGGITQSPKYLFRKEGQNVTLSCEQNLNHDAMYWYRQDPGQGLRLIYYSQIVNDFQKGDIAEGYSVSREKKESFPLTVTSAQKNPTAFYLCASSINNEKLFFGSGTQLSVL.

V usage is TRBV7-9 and J usage is TRBJ1-5; the match to TRBD1 covers 7 bases. CDR3 length: 14 amino acids. Trimming at V came to 4 bases and at J to 4 bases, leaving 4 bases not matched to a gene. Germline V gives CDR1 SEHNR, CDR2 FQNEAQ (reference sequence). CDR3: CASSSGQPNQPQHF. CDR3 nucleotide sequence: TGTGCCAGCAGCTCGGGACAGCCTAATCAGCCCCAGCATTTT.

This chain uses TRBV25-1 with TRBJ1-1; unclear D gene. CDR3 length: 13 amino acids. Trimming left V 2 bases short and J 6 bases short, with 10 bases between. Germline V gene sequence: CDR1 MGHDK, CDR2 SYGVNS. The CDR3 DNA is TGTGCCAGCAGTGAAGTAGGGTTCCCTGAAGCTTTCTTT. This encodes CASSEVGFPEAFF.

Only one count was recorded for this clone. The V and J genes are TRBV7-8 and TRBJ1-5; the D gene is possibly TRBD1 (5 bases). Germline-derived CDR1 and CDR2 are SGHVS and FQNEAQ. The V end was cut by 5 bases, the J end by 4 bases, with 15 bases between. The CDR3 totals 15 residues. The CDR3 is CASSAEMGDNQPQHF. The DNA for the CDR3 is TGTGCCAGCAGCGCAGAAATGGGGGATAATCAGCCCCAGCATTTT.

The genes are TRBV7-9 and TRBJ2-7; tentatively, D is TRBD1 (5 bases). Germline CDR1 SEHNR, CDR2 FQNEAQ (reference sequence). V lost 5 bases and J 4 bases, leaving 9 bases between the germline ends. CDR3 length: 12 residues. The CDR3 sequence is CASSPGFYEQYF. The CDR3 nucleotides read TGTGCCAGCAGCCCAGGGTTTTACGAGCAGTACTTC.

This clone appeared a single time. The sample holds other DNA sequences that translate to the same CDR3. This chain joins TRBV5-1 and TRBJ2-1; D is unresolved. Germline V CDR1 and CDR2: SGHRS, YFSETQ. CDR3 size: 15 residues. V lost 0 bases and J 0 bases, leaving 7 bases between the germline ends. CDR3 in amino acids: CASSLASSSYNEQFF. CDR3 sequence (DNA): TGCGCCAGCAGCTTGGCTTCAAGCTCCTACAATGAGCAGTTCTTC.

This clone appeared once. CDR3: CASSDGVRSYEQYF. For the CDR3, the DNA is TGCGCCAGCAGTGATGGGGTTCGGTCCTACGAGCAGTACTTC. The chain has TRBV10-1 and TRBJ2-7, with D unclear. The germline V gene encodes CDR1 WNHNN and CDR2 SYGVQD (reference sequence). Trimming took 3 bases from V and 1 from J, leaving 10 bases between them. The CDR3 totals 14 residues.

The chain uses TRBV15 and TRBJ1-3; D might be TRBD1 (5 bases). This CDR3 contains 15 residues. Trimming pared 1 base from V and 4 bases from J, leaving 11 bases between. Germline assignment: CDR1 LNHNV and CDR2 YYDKDF (reference sequence). Here the CDR3 DNA reads TGTGCCACCAGCAGAGGTGGGGGAGTAGGAAACACCATATATTTT. Protein product: CATSRGGGVGNTIYF.

This chain connects TRBV29-1 to TRBJ1-2; 10 bases map to TRBD1. The CDR3 contains 13 residues. V was pared by 4 bases and J by 7 bases, with 6 bases of the junction left unmatched. Germline assignment: CDR1 SQVTM and CDR2 ANQGSEA. The DNA for the CDR3 is TGCAGCGTTGCCGGACAGGGGGGTCTTGGCTACACCTTC. Its translation: CSVAGQGGLGYTF.

The J gene is TRBJ1-2, the V gene TRBV14; possible D gene TRBD1, 5 bases. CDR3 size: 14 residues. In germline, CDR1 is SGHDN, CDR2 FVKESK. Trimming left V 3 bases short and J 4 bases short, with 12 bases between. The CDR3 loop reads CASSQRDGFYGYTF. CDR3 DNA sequence: TGTGCCAGCAGCCAGCGGGACGGCTTCTATGGCTACACCTTC.

The chain carries TRBV10-1 and TRBJ2-2, with no clear D. Germline V gene sequence: CDR1 WNHNN, CDR2 SYGVQD (reference sequence). V was cut by 6 bases and J by 4 bases, with 12 bases left in between. The CDR3 is made up of 14 amino acids. CDR3 in amino acids: CASRGRGSTGELFF. CDR3 nucleotides: TGCGCCAGCAGGGGAAGAGGAAGCACCGGGGAGCTGTTTTTT.

V and J are TRBV7-8 and TRBJ1-1, with D possibly being TRBD1 (6 bases). Germline CDR1 reads SGHVS; CDR2 reads FQNEAQ. V lost 5 bases, J lost 4 bases, and 11 bases lay in between. The CDR3 spans 13 residues. CDR3 in amino acids: CASSPTGGTEAFF. CDR3 nucleotide sequence: TGTGCCAGCAGCCCGACAGGAGGCACTGAAGCTTTCTTT.

This chain links TRBV5-6 with TRBJ2-1, with 8 bases lining up with TRBD1. With V trimmed by 4 bases and J by 11 bases, 8 bases remained unmatched. The CDR3 totals 13 residues. Germline loops: CDR1 SGHDT, CDR2 YYEEEE. DNA for the CDR3: TGTGCCAGCAGCGGGGGCTGGACAGGGAAGCAGTTCTTC. Translation gives CASSGGWTGKQFF.

Concerning this clone: The sample holds other DNA sequences that translate to the same CDR3. The rearrangement uses TRBV7-2 and TRBJ2-1; no definite D call. The CDR3 is made up of 13 amino acids. V dropped 1 base and J dropped 5 bases, with 6 bases sitting between them. The germline V gene encodes CDR1 SGHTA and CDR2 FQGNSA. The CDR3 loop is CASSLGPDNEQFF. CDR3 DNA sequence: TGTGCCAGCAGCTTAGGACCAGACAATGAGCAGTTCTTC.

This clone occurred a few times. The chain joins TRBV10-2 to TRBJ2-2; D call uncertain. Trimming stripped 4 bases from V and 4 bases from J, with 10 bases between. This CDR3 region has 14 residues. Germline CDR1 is WSHSY and CDR2 is SAAADI. Here the CDR3 reads CASSAEHPTGELFF. DNA of the CDR3: TGCGCCAGCAGTGCTGAGCATCCCACCGGGGAGCTGTTTTTT.

The table lists this clone with a few counts. The J gene is TRBJ2-1, the V gene TRBV6-5; 13 positions match TRBD2. With V trimmed by 6 bases and J by 6 bases, 5 bases remained unmatched. Germline V lookup: CDR1 MNHEY, CDR2 SVGAGI. The CDR3 length is 15 residues. The CDR3: CASSRGLAGTNEQFF. CDR3 nucleotide sequence: TGTGCCAGCAGCCGGGGACTAGCGGGGACCAATGAGCAGTTCTTC.

V usage is TRBV7-3 and J usage is TRBJ2-1; 9 bases line up with TRBD1. Germline lookup yields CDR1 SGHTA and CDR2 FQGTGA. This CDR3 region has 14 residues. Trimming at V came to 4 bases and at J to 9 bases, leaving 7 bases not matched to a gene. The CDR3 is CASSYRQGDGEQFF. The CDR3, as DNA: TGTGCCAGCAGCTACCGACAGGGGGACGGTGAGCAGTTCTTC.

This clone was seen more than once but under ten times. The chain joins TRBV27 to TRBJ2-5, with TRBD2 identical over 13 bases. CDR1 MNHEY and CDR2 SMNVEV come from the germline V gene (reference sequence). The CDR3 consists of 15 residues. V lost 5 bases, J lost 5 bases, and 5 bases stayed unmatched. The CDR3 loop reads CASSALAGGPETQYF. CDR3 coding DNA: TGTGCCAGCAGTGCACTAGCGGGAGGGCCTGAGACCCAGTACTTC.

The CDR3 region is CASSFWVGETQYF. In DNA, the CDR3 is TGCGCCAGCAGCTTTTGGGTCGGAGAGACCCAGTACTTC. The genes are TRBV5-1 and TRBJ2-5; the D is unclear. Trimming left V 2 bases short and J 4 bases short, with 9 bases between. The germline CDR1 and CDR2 sequences are SGHRS and YFSETQ. This CDR3 comprises 13 residues.